These T cell receptor beta chains were read from a single sample in a study of cytomegalovirus exposure and HLA in healthy donors. TCRdb keeps only in-frame clones here, not all; method: immunoSEQ multiplex PCR. Of 170,000 or so clones detected, roughly 87% appear once; the ten largest clones hold more than 0.4%. Material: PBMCs. Receptors were obtained from a woman aged 50 to 65 in good health and CMV-seronegative. Both conserved end residues are part of each CDR3. Fields, in order: D gene, J gene, V gene, CDR3 length, clone size, CDR3 DNA, CDR3 protein. The D gene is left open where the match is weak. Clone size is shown for a subset of rows, as once, few, many or a class of expanded clone.

d_call: .
j_call: TRBJ2-7
v_call: TRBV29-1
cdr3_length: 11
clone_size: once
cdr3_nt: TGCAGCGTTTCCGACGGGTACGAGCAGTACTTC
cdr3_aa: CSVSDGYEQYF

d_call: TRBD1
j_call: TRBJ2-7
v_call: TRBV29-1
cdr3_length: 12
clone_size: .
cdr3_nt: TGCAGCGTGGGACAGGCTCCCTACGAGCAGTACTTC
cdr3_aa: CSVGQAPYEQYF

d_call: .
j_call: TRBJ2-6
v_call: TRBV11-2
cdr3_length: 17
clone_size: .
cdr3_nt: TGTGCCAGCAGCTTACAGGACAAGAGCTCTGGGGCCAACGTCCTGACTTTC
cdr3_aa: CASSLQDKSSGANVLTF

d_call: .
j_call: TRBJ2-7
v_call: TRBV10-3
cdr3_length: 15
clone_size: .
cdr3_nt: TGTGCCATCAGGGAGGGCGGCGATAGCTCCTACGAGCAGTACTTC
cdr3_aa: CAIREGGDSSYEQYF

d_call: .
j_call: TRBJ1-5
v_call: TRBV28
cdr3_length: 18
clone_size: .
cdr3_nt: TGTGCCAGCAGTTTTTTGCTACAGAATCAGGTTAGCAATCAGCCCCAGCATTTT
cdr3_aa: CASSFLLQNQVSNQPQHF

d_call: TRBD1
j_call: TRBJ1-1
v_call: TRBV5-1
cdr3_length: 15
clone_size: .
cdr3_nt: TGCGCCAGCAGCTCGCGAGGGACAGGGAACACTGAAGCTTTCTTT
cdr3_aa: CASSSRGTGNTEAFF

d_call: TRBD2
j_call: TRBJ2-7
v_call: TRBV9
cdr3_length: 14
clone_size: once
cdr3_nt: TGTGCCAGCAGGCCCCCCGGGACTAGCACGGAGCAGTACTTC
cdr3_aa: CASRPPGTSTEQYF

d_call: TRBD1
j_call: TRBJ2-1
v_call: TRBV2
cdr3_length: 12
clone_size: .
cdr3_nt: TGTGCCACAGGACAGGGATCGCATGAGCAGTTCTTC
cdr3_aa: CATGQGSHEQFF

d_call: .
j_call: TRBJ1-1
v_call: TRBV7-9
cdr3_length: 15
clone_size: few
cdr3_nt: TGTGCCAGCAGCTTACTTGCAGGCGTGAACACTGAAGCTTTCTTT
cdr3_aa: CASSLLAGVNTEAFF

d_call: .
j_call: TRBJ2-1
v_call: TRBV10-1
cdr3_length: 16
clone_size: .
cdr3_nt: TGCGCCAGCAGTGAAAGTCGCGGGGCAACCTACAATGAGCAGTTCTTC
cdr3_aa: CASSESRGATYNEQFF

d_call: TRBD1
j_call: TRBJ2-6
v_call: TRBV7-3
cdr3_length: 18
clone_size: .
cdr3_nt: TGTGCCAGCAGCTTGGCCCCTTACAGGGGGCGAGGGGCCAACGTCCTGACTTTC
cdr3_aa: CASSLAPYRGRGANVLTF

d_call: TRBD1
j_call: TRBJ1-2
v_call: TRBV7-8
cdr3_length: 15
clone_size: .
cdr3_nt: TGTGCCAGCAGCCCGGACAGGGAGGGAGTCTATGGCTACACCTTC
cdr3_aa: CASSPDREGVYGYTF

d_call: TRBD2
j_call: TRBJ2-7
v_call: TRBV5-1
cdr3_length: 14
clone_size: .
cdr3_nt: TGCGCCAGCAGCCGCACTAGCGACGCCTACGAGCAGTACTTC
cdr3_aa: CASSRTSDAYEQYF

d_call: TRBD2
j_call: TRBJ2-7
v_call: TRBV27
cdr3_length: 17
clone_size: .
cdr3_nt: TGTGCCAGCAGTTTATCGGGACTAGCGGGTGGGTGGTACGAGCAGTACTTC
cdr3_aa: CASSLSGLAGGWYEQYF

d_call: .
j_call: TRBJ2-3
v_call: TRBV5-1
cdr3_length: 15
clone_size: .
cdr3_nt: TGCGCCAGCAGCTTCACTTCAGGGTTCACAGATACGCAGTATTTT
cdr3_aa: CASSFTSGFTDTQYF

d_call: .
j_call: TRBJ1-4
v_call: TRBV6-5
cdr3_length: 14
clone_size: .
cdr3_nt: TGTGCCACCTCCCCGCCCGGGGCTAATGAAAAACTGTTTTTT
cdr3_aa: CATSPPGANEKLFF

d_call: .
j_call: TRBJ2-5
v_call: TRBV7-2
cdr3_length: 11
clone_size: .
cdr3_nt: TGTGCCAGCAGTTCCGGGGAGACCCAGTACTTC
cdr3_aa: CASSSGETQYF

d_call: .
j_call: TRBJ1-2
v_call: TRBV10-3
cdr3_length: 11
clone_size: .
cdr3_nt: TGTGCCATCAGTGAGGGGGGGGGCTACACCTTC
cdr3_aa: CAISEGGGYTF

d_call: .
j_call: TRBJ2-5
v_call: TRBV28
cdr3_length: 14
clone_size: .
cdr3_nt: TGTGCCAGCAGTCCCCTTAGGGGGAAAGAGACCCAGTACTTC
cdr3_aa: CASSPLRGKETQYF

d_call: .
j_call: TRBJ1-2
v_call: TRBV6-5
cdr3_length: 15
clone_size: .
cdr3_nt: TGTGCCAGCAGTTACTCGAGATACAGGGAGAATGGCTACACCTTC
cdr3_aa: CASSYSRYRENGYTF

d_call: .
j_call: TRBJ1-2
v_call: TRBV6-1
cdr3_length: 10
clone_size: .
cdr3_nt: TGTGCCAGCAGTTATGTGGGCTACACCTTC
cdr3_aa: CASSYVGYTF

d_call: TRBD2
j_call: TRBJ2-7
v_call: TRBV4-1
cdr3_length: 16
clone_size: .
cdr3_nt: TGCGCCAGCAGCCAGCAAACTAGCGGAGCCCCCCACGAGCAGTACTTC
cdr3_aa: CASSQQTSGAPHEQYF

d_call: .
j_call: TRBJ1-6
v_call: TRBV5-8
cdr3_length: 13
clone_size: .
cdr3_nt: TGTGCCAGCAGCTTGGACAGGGTGTCACCCCTCCACTTT
cdr3_aa: CASSLDRVSPLHF

d_call: TRBD2
j_call: TRBJ2-2
v_call: TRBV11-2
cdr3_length: 17
clone_size: .
cdr3_nt: TGTGCCAGCCCCAAACCGGTACTAGCGGGAGTCCCCGGGGAGCTGTTTTTT
cdr3_aa: CASPKPVLAGVPGELFF

d_call: TRBD1
j_call: TRBJ2-7
v_call: TRBV7-6
cdr3_length: 15
clone_size: .
cdr3_nt: TGTGCCAGCAGCTCCCCGGGACAGGGGGTCTACGAGCAGTACTTC
cdr3_aa: CASSSPGQGVYEQYF

d_call: .
j_call: TRBJ2-7
v_call: TRBV21-1
cdr3_length: 14
clone_size: .
cdr3_nt: TGTGCCAGCAGCCCCGGGACACAGATCTACGAGCAGTACTTC
cdr3_aa: CASSPGTQIYEQYF

d_call: .
j_call: TRBJ2-5
v_call: TRBV20-1
cdr3_length: 10
clone_size: .
cdr3_nt: TGCAGTGCTAGCCCTGCCGGGGGGTACTTC
cdr3_aa: CSASPAGGYF

d_call: .
j_call: TRBJ1-4
v_call: TRBV21-1
cdr3_length: 17
clone_size: .
cdr3_nt: TGTGCCAGCAGCAAAGGCCCCGGAGTCGCAACTAATGAAAAACTGTTTTTT
cdr3_aa: CASSKGPGVATNEKLFF

d_call: TRBD2
j_call: TRBJ2-7
v_call: TRBV28
cdr3_length: 17
clone_size: .
cdr3_nt: TGTGCCAGCAGTTTAAGCGGCAGCGGGAGGGGTAAGATCGAGCAGTACTTC
cdr3_aa: CASSLSGSGRGKIEQYF